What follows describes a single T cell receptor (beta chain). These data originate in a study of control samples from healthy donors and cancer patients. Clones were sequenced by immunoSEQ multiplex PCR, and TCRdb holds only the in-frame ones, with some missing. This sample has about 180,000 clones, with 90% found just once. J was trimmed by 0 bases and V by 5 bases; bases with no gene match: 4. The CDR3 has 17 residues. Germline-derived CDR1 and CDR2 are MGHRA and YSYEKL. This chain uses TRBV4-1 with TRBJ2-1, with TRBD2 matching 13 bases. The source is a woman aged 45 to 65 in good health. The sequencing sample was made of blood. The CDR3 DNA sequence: TGCGCCAGCAGCTTTCGGACTAGCGGGGGCTCCTACAATGAGCAGTTCTTC. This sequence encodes CASSFRTSGGSYNEQFF.